The rows below give T cell receptor beta chains drawn from one sample of a study of siplizumab effects on memory and regulatory T cells. Using immunoSEQ multiplex PCR, the repertoire was profiled, and TCRdb retains in-frame clones only, with some absent. The table includes 55,000 to 70,000 clones, about 92% detected once. Sequenced material: CD8+ T cells sorted from blood. The receptors stem from a human donor in good health. Both conserved end residues are part of each CDR3. The D gene is left open where the match is weak. Expanded clones are given a class, and other clones once, few, many or no size at all.

-	TRBJ2-7	-	TRBV29-1	TGCAGCGTTTCGGGGTCACCCTACGAGCAGTACTTC	CSVSGSPYEQYF
-	TRBJ2-3	-	TRBV19	TGTGCCAGTAGTATTGGCGGGACTAGCACAGATACGCAGTATTTT	CASSIGGTSTDTQYF
once	TRBJ1-5	TRBD1	TRBV20-1	TGCAGTGCTCGACAGGGTCAGCCCCAGCATTTT	CSARQGQPQHF
-	TRBJ1-2	TRBD1	TRBV25-1	TGTGCCAGCAGTGAAGGGGGACAGTTCTATGGCTACACCTTC	CASSEGGQFYGYTF
-	TRBJ2-7	-	TRBV11-3	TGTGCCAGCAGCACCAGAACAGCTATCTACGAGCAGTACTTC	CASSTRTAIYEQYF
-	TRBJ2-2	-	TRBV27	TGTGCCAGCAGTTTATCGGGCACCGGGGAGCTGTTTTTT	CASSLSGTGELFF
-	TRBJ1-3	-	TRBV5-6	TGTGCCAGCAGCTTAATCGGGGCAACGGGAAACACCATATATTTT	CASSLIGATGNTIYF
-	TRBJ2-1	-	TRBV12-5	TGTGCTAGTGGTTCTGGAAATGAGCAGTTCTTC	CASGSGNEQFF
medium-sized	TRBJ1-1	-	TRBV9	TGTGCCAGCAGCGGGAGTAACACTGAAGCTTTCTTT	CASSGSNTEAFF
-	TRBJ1-6	-	TRBV27	TGTGCCAGCAGTTTACTGCCGGGGTTGGCACCCCTCCACTTT	CASSLLPGLAPLHF
-	TRBJ2-4	TRBD2	TRBV7-9	TGTGCCAGCAGCTACACCGCCGGGGGGGACATTCAGTACTTC	CASSYTAGGDIQYF
-	TRBJ1-1	-	TRBV11-3	TGTGCCAGCAGCTTAACGGTGAACACTGAAGCTTTCTTT	CASSLTVNTEAFF
-	TRBJ1-2	-	TRBV28	TGTGCCAGCAGTCTTACGGGGACATCCGGCTACACCTTC	CASSLTGTSGYTF
-	TRBJ1-3	-	TRBV27	TGTGCCAGCAGCCCTTTGGGGGGGAGTCGAATTGGAAACACCATATATTTT	CASSPLGGSRIGNTIYF
-	TRBJ1-1	TRBD1	TRBV2	TGTGCCACGGACAGGGAGACTGAAGCTTTCTTT	CATDRETEAFF
-	TRBJ1-2	-	TRBV7-9	TGTGCCAGCAGCCGGGATATTCGGGGCAACTATGGCTACACCTTC	CASSRDIRGNYGYTF